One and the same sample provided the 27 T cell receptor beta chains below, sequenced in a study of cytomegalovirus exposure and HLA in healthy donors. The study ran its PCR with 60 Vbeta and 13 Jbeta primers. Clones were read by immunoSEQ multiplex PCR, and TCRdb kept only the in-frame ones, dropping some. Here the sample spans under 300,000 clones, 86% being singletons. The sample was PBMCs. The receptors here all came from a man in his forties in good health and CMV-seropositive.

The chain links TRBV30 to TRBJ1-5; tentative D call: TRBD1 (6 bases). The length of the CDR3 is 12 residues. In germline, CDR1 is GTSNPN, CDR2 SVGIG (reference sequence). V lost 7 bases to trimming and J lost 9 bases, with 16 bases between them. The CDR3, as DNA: TGTGCCTCCCAAGCAGGGGCAGGGCCCCAGCATTTT. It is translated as CASQAGAGPQHF.

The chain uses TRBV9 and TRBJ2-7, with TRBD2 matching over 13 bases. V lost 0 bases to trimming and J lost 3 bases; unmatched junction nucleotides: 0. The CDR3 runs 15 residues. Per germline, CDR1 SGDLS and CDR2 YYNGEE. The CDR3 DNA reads TGTGCCAGCAGCGTAGGGACTAGCGGGAGCTACGAGCAGTACTTC. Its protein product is CASSVGTSGSYEQYF.

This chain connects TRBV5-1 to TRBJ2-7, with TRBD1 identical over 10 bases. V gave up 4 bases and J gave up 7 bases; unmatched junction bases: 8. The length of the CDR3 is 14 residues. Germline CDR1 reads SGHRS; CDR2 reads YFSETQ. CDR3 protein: CASSPGTGVVEQYF. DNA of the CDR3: TGCGCCAGCAGCCCGGGGACAGGGGTTGTAGAGCAGTACTTC.

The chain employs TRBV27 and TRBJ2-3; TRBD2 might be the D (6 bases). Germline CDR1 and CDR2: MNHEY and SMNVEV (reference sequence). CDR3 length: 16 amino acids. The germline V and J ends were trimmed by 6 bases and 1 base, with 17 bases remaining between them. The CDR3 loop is CASRPIAEVRTDTQYF. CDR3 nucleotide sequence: TGTGCCAGCAGACCCATAGCGGAGGTACGCACAGATACGCAGTATTTT.

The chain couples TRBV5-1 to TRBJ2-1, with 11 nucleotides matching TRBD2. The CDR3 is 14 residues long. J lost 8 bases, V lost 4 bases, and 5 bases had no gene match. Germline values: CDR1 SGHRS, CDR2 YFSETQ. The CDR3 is CASSISGRADEQFF. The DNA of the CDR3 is TGCGCCAGCAGCATTAGCGGGAGGGCCGATGAGCAGTTCTTC.

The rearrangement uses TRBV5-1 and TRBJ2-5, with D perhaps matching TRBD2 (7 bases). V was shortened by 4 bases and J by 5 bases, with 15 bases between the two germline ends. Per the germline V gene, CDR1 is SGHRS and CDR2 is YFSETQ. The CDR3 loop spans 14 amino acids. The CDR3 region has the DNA TGCGCCAGCAGCCCCTGGGGGGGCGCGGAGACCCAGTACTTC. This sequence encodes CASSPWGGAETQYF.

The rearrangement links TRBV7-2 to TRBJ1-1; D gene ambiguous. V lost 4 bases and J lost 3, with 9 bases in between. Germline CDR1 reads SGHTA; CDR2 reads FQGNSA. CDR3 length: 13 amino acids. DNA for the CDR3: TGTGCCAGCAGCTCAGCATCCTACACTGAAGCTTTCTTT. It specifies CASSSASYTEAFF.

CDR3 sequence reads: CASSFHRGAGNTIYF. In DNA, the CDR3 is TGTGCCAGCAGCTTTCACAGGGGAGCTGGAAACACCATATATTTT. The chain uses TRBV7-8 and TRBJ1-3; 7 bases are a match to TRBD1. V lost 3 bases and J lost 2; bases outside the gene matches: 4. The CDR3 extends over 15 amino acids. In germline, CDR1 is SGHVS, CDR2 FQNEAQ.

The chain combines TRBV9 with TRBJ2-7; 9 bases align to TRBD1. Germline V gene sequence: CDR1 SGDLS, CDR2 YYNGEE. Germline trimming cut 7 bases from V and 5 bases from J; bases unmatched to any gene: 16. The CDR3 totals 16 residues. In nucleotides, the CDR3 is TGTGCCAGCGGAACTGGGGGGACAGGGACTTCCCACGAGCAGTACTTC. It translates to CASGTGGTGTSHEQYF. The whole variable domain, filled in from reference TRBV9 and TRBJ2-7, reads DSGVTQTPKHLITATGQRVTLRCSPRSGDLSVYWYQQSLDQGLQFLIQYYNGEERAKGNILERFSAQQFPDLHSELNLSSLELGDSALYFCASGTGGTGTSHEQYFGPGTRLTVT.

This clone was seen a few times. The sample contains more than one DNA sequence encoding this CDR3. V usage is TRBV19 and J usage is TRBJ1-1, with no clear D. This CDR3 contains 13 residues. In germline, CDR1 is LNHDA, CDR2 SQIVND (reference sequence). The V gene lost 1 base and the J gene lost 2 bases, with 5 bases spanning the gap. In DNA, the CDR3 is TGTGCCAGTAGTATAGGGGCCAACACTGAAGCTTTCTTT. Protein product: CASSIGANTEAFF.

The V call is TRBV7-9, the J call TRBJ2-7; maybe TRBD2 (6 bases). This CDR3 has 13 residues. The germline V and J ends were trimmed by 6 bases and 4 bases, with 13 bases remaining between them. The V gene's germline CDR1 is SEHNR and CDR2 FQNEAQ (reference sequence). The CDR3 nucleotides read TGTGCCAGCAGTATAGGAGGGGCGTACGAGCAGTACTTC. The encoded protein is CASSIGGAYEQYF.

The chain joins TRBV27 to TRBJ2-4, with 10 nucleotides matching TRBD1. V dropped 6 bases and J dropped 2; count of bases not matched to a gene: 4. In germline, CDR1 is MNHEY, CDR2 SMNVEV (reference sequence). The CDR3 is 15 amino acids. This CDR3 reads CASSQTGGTKNIQYF. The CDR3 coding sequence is TGTGCCAGCAGCCAGACAGGGGGCACCAAAAACATTCAGTACTTC.

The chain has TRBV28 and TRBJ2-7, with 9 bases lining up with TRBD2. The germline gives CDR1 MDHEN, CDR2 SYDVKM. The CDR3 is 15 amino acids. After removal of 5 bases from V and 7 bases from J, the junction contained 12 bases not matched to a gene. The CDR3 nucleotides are TGTGCCAGCAGTCTAGCGGGAACAAGCCTCTGGGAGCAGTACTTC. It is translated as CASSLAGTSLWEQYF.

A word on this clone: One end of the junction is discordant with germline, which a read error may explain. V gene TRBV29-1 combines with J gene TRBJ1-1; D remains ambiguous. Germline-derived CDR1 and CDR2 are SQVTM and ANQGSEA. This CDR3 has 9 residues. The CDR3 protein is CSVEEQFVF. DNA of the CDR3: TGCAGCGTTGAAGAGCAGTTTGTTTTT.

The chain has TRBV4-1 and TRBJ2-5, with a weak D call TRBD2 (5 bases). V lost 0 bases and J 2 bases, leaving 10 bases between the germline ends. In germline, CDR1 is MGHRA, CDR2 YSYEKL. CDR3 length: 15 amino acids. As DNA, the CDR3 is TGCGCCAGCAGCCAAGAACCGAGACTACAAGAGACCCAGTACTTC. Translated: CASSQEPRLQETQYF.

CDR3: CATSRDLDSAHQFF. CDR3 nucleotide sequence: TGTGCCACCAGCAGAGATCTTGACTCCGCTCATCAGTTCTTC. The chain employs TRBV15 and TRBJ2-1; D unclear. This CDR3 comprises 14 residues. Trimming removed 0 bases from V and 13 bases from J, with 16 bases in between. The V gene's germline CDR1 is LNHNV and CDR2 YYDKDF (reference sequence).

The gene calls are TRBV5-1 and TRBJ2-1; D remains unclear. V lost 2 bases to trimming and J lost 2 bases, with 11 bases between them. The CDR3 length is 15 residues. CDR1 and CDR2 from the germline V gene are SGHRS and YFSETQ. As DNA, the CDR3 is TGCGCCAGCAGCTTTGATCTGAGAACCTACAATGAGCAGTTCTTC. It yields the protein CASSFDLRTYNEQFF.

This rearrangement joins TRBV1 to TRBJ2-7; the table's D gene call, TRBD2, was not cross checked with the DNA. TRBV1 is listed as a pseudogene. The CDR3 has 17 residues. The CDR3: CTSSQDGREGQGGEQYF. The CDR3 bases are TGCACCAGCAGCCAAGACGGGCGGGAGGGCCAGGGGGGCGAGCAGTACTTC.

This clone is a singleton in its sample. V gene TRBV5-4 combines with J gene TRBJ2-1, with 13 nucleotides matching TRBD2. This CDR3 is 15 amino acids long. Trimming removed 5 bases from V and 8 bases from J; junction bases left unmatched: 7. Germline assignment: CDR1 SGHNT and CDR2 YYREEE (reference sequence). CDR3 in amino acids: CASSELAGGRDEQFF. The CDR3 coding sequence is TGTGCCAGCAGTGAACTAGCGGGAGGGAGGGATGAGCAGTTCTTC.

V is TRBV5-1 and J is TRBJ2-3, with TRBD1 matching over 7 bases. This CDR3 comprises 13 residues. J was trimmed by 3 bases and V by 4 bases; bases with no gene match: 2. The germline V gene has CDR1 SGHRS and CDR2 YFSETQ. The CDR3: CASSLTGTDTQYF. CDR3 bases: TGCGCCAGCAGCCTGACAGGGACAGATACGCAGTATTTT. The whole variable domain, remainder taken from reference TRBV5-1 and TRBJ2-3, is KAGVTQTPRYLIKTRGQQVTLSCSPISGHRSVSWYQQTPGQGLQFLFEYFSETQRNKGNFPGRFSGRQFSNSRSEMNVSTLELGDSALYLCASSLTGTDTQYFGPGTRLTVL.

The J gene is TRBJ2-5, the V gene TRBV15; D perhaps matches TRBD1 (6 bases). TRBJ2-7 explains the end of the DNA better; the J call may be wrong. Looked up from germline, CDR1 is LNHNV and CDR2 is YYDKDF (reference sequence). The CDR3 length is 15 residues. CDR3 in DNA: TGTGCCACCAGCAGAGCACAGGGAAGGTTCTACGAGCAGTACTTC. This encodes CATSRAQGRFYEQYF.

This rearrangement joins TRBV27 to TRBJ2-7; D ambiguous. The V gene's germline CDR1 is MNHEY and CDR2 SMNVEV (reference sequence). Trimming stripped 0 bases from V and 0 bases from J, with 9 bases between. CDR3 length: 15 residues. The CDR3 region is CASSLSALLSYEQYF. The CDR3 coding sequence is TGTGCCAGCAGTTTATCGGCCCTCCTCTCCTACGAGCAGTACTTC.

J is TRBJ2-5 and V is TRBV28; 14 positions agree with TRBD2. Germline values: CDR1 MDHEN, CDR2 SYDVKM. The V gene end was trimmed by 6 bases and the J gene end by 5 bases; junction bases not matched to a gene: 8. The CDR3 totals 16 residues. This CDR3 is CASSPGTSGRRETQYF. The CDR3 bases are TGTGCCAGCAGCCCCGGGACTAGCGGGAGACGGGAGACCCAGTACTTC.

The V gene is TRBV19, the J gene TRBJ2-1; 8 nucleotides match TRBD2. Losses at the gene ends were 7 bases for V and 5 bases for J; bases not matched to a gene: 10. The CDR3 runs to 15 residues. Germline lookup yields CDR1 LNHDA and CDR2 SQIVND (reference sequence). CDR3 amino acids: CASNSAGVENNEQFF. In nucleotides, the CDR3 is TGTGCCAGTAACTCAGCGGGAGTAGAGAACAATGAGCAGTTCTTC. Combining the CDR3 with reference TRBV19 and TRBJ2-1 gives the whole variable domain DGGITQSPKYLFRKEGQNVTLSCEQNLNHDAMYWYRQDPGQGLRLIYYSQIVNDFQKGDIAEGYSVSREKKESFPLTVTSAQKNPTAFYLCASNSAGVENNEQFFGPGTRLTVL.

The CDR3 region is CASSLALGQDKETQYF. The CDR3 region has the DNA TGTGCCAGCAGCTTAGCGTTAGGACAAGATAAAGAGACCCAGTACTTC. V is TRBV7-9 and J is TRBJ2-5; TRBD1 might be the D (5 bases). V lost 0 bases and J lost 3, with 14 bases in between. From germline, CDR1 is SEHNR and CDR2 FQNEAQ (reference sequence). The CDR3 length is 16 residues.

The CDR3 DNA reads as TGCAGCGTTGTACGGAGATTGAACACTGAAGCTTTCTTT. This gives the protein CSVVRRLNTEAFF. The chain employs TRBV29-1 and TRBJ1-1; unclear D gene. V was trimmed by 4 bases and J by 0 bases, leaving 9 bases between them. Germline assignment: CDR1 SQVTM and CDR2 ANQGSEA. This CDR3 comprises 13 residues.

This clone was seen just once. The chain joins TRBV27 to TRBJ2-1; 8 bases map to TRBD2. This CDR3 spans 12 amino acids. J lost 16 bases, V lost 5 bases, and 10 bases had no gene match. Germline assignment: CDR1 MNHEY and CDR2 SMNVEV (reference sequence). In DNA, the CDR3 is TGTGCCAGCAGTATTCCGGGACTAGTACTATTCTTC. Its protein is CASSIPGLVLFF.